This TCR beta chain was observed in a study of cytomegalovirus exposure and HLA in healthy donors. Whole-study context: Early released data comprised around 85 million unique TCRs from HLA-typed donors.

Concerning this clone: Antigen: not known.

With 60 Vbeta and 13 Jbeta primers, the PCR was carried out. Assay used: immunoSEQ multiplex PCR; TCRdb lists only in-frame clones, some missing. The data show roughly 100,000 clones, with over 75% seen just once and 3.5% to 4% held by the top ten. The germline V and J ends were trimmed by 2 bases and 6 bases, with 11 bases remaining between them. This CDR3 contains 14 residues. CDR1 is MDHEN and CDR2 is SYDVKM in the germline V gene. Healthy individuals who donated bone marrow served as the donors. The study's findings and limits: Because they were indistinguishable, some V segments, including TRBV6-2 and TRBV6-3, were excluded.

The genes are TRBV28 and TRBJ1-3; D might be TRBD1 (5 bases). The sequencing sample was made of PBMCs. The sequence was obtained from a man in his sixties in good health and CMV-seronegative. The DNA of the CDR3 is TGTGCCAGCAGTTTAGGCAGGGTAGCAAACACCATATATTTT. Amino acids: CASSLGRVANTIYF.